What follows are 19 T cell receptor beta chains derived from one specimen sequenced in a study of a mutant IDH1 vaccine in newly diagnosed glioma. The repertoire was sequenced with immunoSEQ multiplex PCR; TCRdb's copy has only in-frame clones and lacks some. Of 50,000 to 70,000 clones in the sample, 87% were seen once. Their specific antigens are unknown. Time point of the sample: week 23, last vaccination. In the vaccine, a single dose held 300 ug of the mutant IDH1 20-mer peptide, along with topical imiquimod. The sample here was PBMCs, taken from a glioma patient whose treatment included an IDH1 peptide vaccine. Receptors originate from a man aged 35 to 55 with glioma.

The chain uses TRBV4-1 and TRBJ2-5; possibly TRBD1 or TRBD2 for D (6 bases each). Trimming took off 3 bases at V and 5 bases at J, with 16 bases between the two ends. The germline V gene encodes CDR1 MGHRA and CDR2 YSYEKL. The CDR3 loop spans 15 amino acids. The CDR3 nucleotides read TGCGCCAGCAGCCAGGGGTCCCGAGGGGGGGAGACCCAGTACTTC. Protein sequence: CASSQGSRGGETQYF.

The chain carries TRBV7-9 and TRBJ2-7; D is unresolved. The CDR3 length is 12 residues. Germline V CDR1 and CDR2: SEHNR, FQNEAQ (reference sequence). Trimming pared 6 bases from V and 4 bases from J, leaving 10 bases between. The CDR3 is CASSPDFYEQYF. As DNA, the CDR3 is TGTGCCAGCAGTCCAGACTTTTACGAGCAGTACTTC.

V is TRBV7-2 and J is TRBJ1-5; D not resolved. V lost 1 base and J lost 0, with 10 bases in between. This CDR3 is 16 amino acids long. The V gene's germline CDR1 is SGHTA and CDR2 FQGNSA. This CDR3 reads CASSLGGGNSNQPQHF. The CDR3 coding sequence is TGTGCCAGCAGCTTAGGCGGAGGGAATAGCAATCAGCCCCAGCATTTT.

The J gene is TRBJ2-7, the V gene TRBV7-8; TRBD2 matches 8 bases. The junction had 13 bases not matched to a gene; V was cut back by 4 bases and J by 2 bases. Germline lookup yields CDR1 SGHVS and CDR2 FQNEAQ. The length of the CDR3 is 17 residues. CDR3 region: CASSWAGGRGLAYEQYF. CDR3 coding DNA: TGTGCCAGCAGCTGGGCGGGGGGCAGGGGCCTAGCCTACGAGCAGTACTTC. Full variable domain (outside the CDR3, taken from reference TRBV7-8 and TRBJ2-7): GAGVSQSPRYKVAKRGQDVALRCDPISGHVSLFWYQQALGQGPEFLTYFQNEAQLDKSGLPSDRFFAERPEGSVSTLKIQRTQQEDSAVYLCASSWAGGRGLAYEQYFGPGTRLTVT.

CDR3 sequence reads: CASSPRGATNEKLFF. For the CDR3, the DNA is TGTGCCAGCAGCCCCCGCGGGGCAACTAATGAAAAACTGTTTTTT. This sequence joins TRBV14 and TRBJ1-4; D call uncertain. This CDR3 comprises 15 residues. CDR1 and CDR2 (germline): SGHDN, FVKESK. V shed 4 bases and J shed 0 bases, with 9 bases lying between them. Complete variable domain (other parts from reference TRBV14 and TRBJ1-4): EAGVTQFPSHSVIEKGQTVTLRCDPISGHDNLYWYRRVMGKEIKFLLHFVKESKQDESGMPNNRFLAERTGGTYSTLKVQPAELEDSGVYFCASSPRGATNEKLFFGSGTQLSVL.

J is TRBJ1-3 and V is TRBV5-6; D is uncertain. The CDR3 length is 16 residues. Germline CDR1 is SGHDT and CDR2 is YYEEEE. Trimming removed 4 bases at V and 4 bases at J, with 18 bases between. CDR3 region: CASSPGWGLGGNTIYF. CDR3 bases: TGTGCCAGCAGCCCTGGTTGGGGTTTAGGCGGAAACACCATATATTTT.

The chain is built from TRBV6-6 and TRBJ2-7; 9 bases are shared with TRBD2. Germline V CDR1 and CDR2: MNHNY, SVGAGI (reference sequence). V lost 6 bases, J lost 0 bases, and 6 bases stayed unmatched. This CDR3 contains 15 residues. The CDR3 region is CASSKDSGSSYEQYF. CDR3 sequence (DNA): TGTGCCAGCAGCAAGGATAGCGGGAGCTCCTACGAGCAGTACTTC.

The V and J genes are TRBV10-3 and TRBJ1-2; 7 nucleotides match TRBD1. Germline values: CDR1 ENHRY, CDR2 SYGVKD. The trim removed 4 bases at V and 5 bases at J, leaving 10 bases unmatched. The CDR3 spans 15 residues. CDR3 coding DNA: TGTGCCATCAGTGCTGGGGGACAGTTAAATTATGGCTACACCTTC. It specifies CAISAGGQLNYGYTF.

The CDR3 is CASSYAGQGAINYGYTF. The CDR3, as DNA: TGTGCCAGCAGTTACGCGGGACAGGGGGCGATTAACTATGGCTACACCTTC. The rearrangement uses TRBV27 and TRBJ1-2, with 12 bases matching TRBD1. V shed 4 bases and J 1 base; nucleotides not matched to a gene: 7. CDR1 is MNHEY, CDR2 SMNVEV, per germline (reference sequence). The CDR3 contains 17 residues.

This rearrangement joins TRBV7-9 to TRBJ2-1, with 8 bases identical to TRBD2. The germline V gene has CDR1 SEHNR and CDR2 FQNEAQ (reference sequence). The CDR3 covers 13 residues. Unmatched junction bases numbered 2, after V lost 5 bases and J lost 5 bases. The chain's CDR3 is CASSGGLDNEQFF. The CDR3 nucleotides are TGTGCCAGCAGCGGGGGACTAGACAATGAGCAGTTCTTC.

The chain recombines TRBV7-2 with TRBJ1-2; maybe TRBD1 (5 bases). Germline V gene lookup returns CDR1 SGHTA and CDR2 FQGNSA. The ends were cut back, 5 bases at V and 4 bases at J, with 17 bases in the middle. The CDR3 spans 15 residues. The CDR3 bases are TGTGCCAGCAGCCCCGGTGGGGGGGGGAGCTATGGCTACACCTTC. Amino acids: CASSPGGGGSYGYTF.

The rearrangement uses TRBV7-2 and TRBJ1-4; the match to TRBD1 covers 9 bases. Germline V lookup: CDR1 SGHTA, CDR2 FQGNSA. The length of the CDR3 is 15 residues. V shed 5 bases and J 8 bases; nucleotides not matched to a gene: 9. DNA for the CDR3: TGTGCCAGCAGCCCCGGGACAGGGATCGAGGAAAAACTGTTTTTT. Amino acids: CASSPGTGIEEKLFF. The whole variable domain, remainder taken from reference TRBV7-2 and TRBJ1-4, is GAGVSQSPSNKVTEKGKDVELRCDPISGHTALYWYRQSLGQGLEFLIYFQGNSAPDKSGLPSDRFSAERTGGSVSTLTIQRTQQEDSAVYLCASSPGTGIEEKLFFGSGTQLSVL.

The CDR3 coding sequence is TGCGCCAGCAGCCAAGAGACAGGGGGAGGGCAGCCCCAGCATTTT. Amino acid sequence: CASSQETGGGQPQHF. The gene calls are TRBV4-3 and TRBJ1-5; 9 bases line up with TRBD1. Germline-derived CDR1 and CDR2 are LGHNA and YSLEER. V dropped 0 bases and J dropped 7; count of bases not matched to a gene: 4. This CDR3 is built from 15 residues.

This chain joins TRBV7-8 and TRBJ1-2; maybe TRBD1 (5 bases). This CDR3 contains 11 residues. The germline V gene has CDR1 SGHVS and CDR2 FQNEAQ. Trimming removed 4 bases from V and 8 bases from J, with 8 bases in between. The CDR3 spells CASSSGGGYTF. In DNA form, the CDR3 reads TGTGCCAGCAGCTCGGGGGGGGGCTACACCTTC.

This chain uses TRBV27 with TRBJ2-2; TRBD1 might be the D (6 bases). With 7 bases removed from V and 2 bases from J, the gap between germline ends came to 20 bases. The CDR3 runs to 17 residues. Looked up from germline, CDR1 is MNHEY and CDR2 is SMNVEV (reference sequence). Written as DNA, the CDR3 is TGTGCCAGCACCACATACACTGGGACATTAAACACCGGGGAGCTGTTTTTT. Protein product: CASTTYTGTLNTGELFF.

This sequence joins TRBV25-1 and TRBJ2-7; TRBD2 matches at 13 bases. The CDR3 has 15 amino acids. J gave up 6 bases and V 1 base, and 3 bases lay outside the gene matches. Germline CDR1 and CDR2: MGHDK and SYGVNS. CDR3 sequence (DNA): TGTGCCAGCAGTGAATTTAGGACTAGCGGGAGCGAGCAGTACTTC. Translated: CASSEFRTSGSEQYF.

The J gene is TRBJ1-2, the V gene TRBV28; D call uncertain. The ends were cut back, 5 bases at V and 4 bases at J, with 8 bases in the middle. Germline assignment: CDR1 MDHEN and CDR2 SYDVKM. The CDR3 has 12 amino acids. The CDR3 here is CASSNGGYGYTF. CDR3 in DNA: TGTGCCAGCAGTAACGGTGGCTATGGCTACACCTTC.

The V gene is TRBV18, the J gene TRBJ1-2; TRBD1 matches at 8 bases. The CDR3 runs to 15 residues. From germline, CDR1 is KGHSH and CDR2 LQKENI. The ends lost 3 bases at V and 4 bases at J; junction bases unmatched: 7. The CDR3 DNA sequence: TGTGCCAGCTCACCCGAGGACAGGGTAGCCTATGGCTACACCTTC. Protein: CASSPEDRVAYGYTF.

The gene calls are TRBV19 and TRBJ2-6, with D tentatively TRBD1 or TRBD2 (5 bases each). The CDR3 contains 15 residues. Germline V gives CDR1 LNHDA, CDR2 SQIVND (reference sequence). Trimming shortened V by 3 bases and J by 1 base, and 7 bases separated the two germline ends. In DNA form, the CDR3 reads TGTGCCAGTAGTATGGGACGATCTGGGGCCAACGTCCTGACTTTC. Amino acids: CASSMGRSGANVLTF.